Listed below are T cell receptor beta chains from one sample, sequenced in a study of T cell responses to AZD1222 COVID-19 vaccine. Profiled with immunoSEQ multiplex PCR; TCRdb holds only in-frame clones, not every one. In the table there are about 150,000 clones, 80% to 95% of which are singletons. The sequencing here drew on peripheral blood, taken 28 days after the second AZD1222 dose. The receptors stem from an adult who received the AZD1222 COVID-19 vaccine. The CDR3 runs from the conserved cysteine through the conserved F or W. A D gene is named only where the DNA matches it firmly. The size entry is marked missing in some rows and otherwise reads once, few, many or a size class.

CASSLGGQGITEAFF | TGTGCCAGCAGCTTAGGTGGACAGGGGATTACTGAAGCTTTCTTT | TRBD1 | once | TRBJ1-1 | TRBV7-8
CASSLHSGRTSYEQYF | TGTGCCAGCAGCTTACACAGCGGGAGGACTTCCTACGAGCAGTACTTC | TRBD2 | - | TRBJ2-7 | TRBV7-2
CASGTPVHF | TGTGCCAGCGGGACCCCAGTCCACTTC | - | once | TRBJ2-7 | TRBV28
CASSLIGKNTEAFF | TGTGCCAGCAGTTTAATAGGGAAGAACACTGAAGCTTTCTTT | - | - | TRBJ1-1 | TRBV28
CASSQVGQGAFGYTF | TGCGCCAGCAGCCAAGTGGGGCAGGGGGCCTTTGGCTACACCTTC | TRBD1 | - | TRBJ1-2 | TRBV4-3
CASSSGTSGRGTDTQYF | TGTGCCAGCTCATCCGGGACTAGCGGGAGAGGCACAGATACGCAGTATTTT | TRBD2 | - | TRBJ2-3 | TRBV18
CASSVLAGGRDTQYF | TGTGCCAGCAGCGTCCTAGCGGGGGGCCGCGATACGCAGTATTTT | TRBD2 | few | TRBJ2-3 | TRBV9
CASSYGGDEQFF | TGTGCCAGCAGCTATGGAGGGGATGAGCAGTTCTTC | - | few | TRBJ2-1 | TRBV11-3
CASSINSAPGTQYF | TGTGCCAGTAGTATTAACTCAGCCCCCGGGACCCAGTACTTC | - | - | TRBJ2-5 | TRBV19
CAISESLAVEQYF | TGTGCCATCAGTGAGTCGTTGGCTGTCGAGCAGTACTTC | - | - | TRBJ2-7 | TRBV10-3
CASSVGWGGTQYF | TGTGCCAGCAGCGTCGGTTGGGGTGGGACCCAGTACTTC | - | - | TRBJ2-5 | TRBV9
CASSQDLAGYEQYF | TGTGCCAGCAGCCAAGATCTAGCGGGCTACGAGCAGTACTTC | TRBD2 | - | TRBJ2-7 | TRBV14
CASSRQAGTNYGYTF | TGTGCCAGCAGCCGACAGGCAGGAACTAACTATGGCTACACCTTC | - | - | TRBJ1-2 | TRBV28
CASSPDRVRGYTF | TGTGCCAGCAGTCCCGACAGGGTCCGTGGCTACACCTTC | TRBD1 | once | TRBJ1-2 | TRBV13
CATSDRIADTQYF | TGTGCCACCAGTGACCGTATCGCAGATACGCAGTATTTT | - | - | TRBJ2-3 | TRBV24-1
CASSQESGPEKLFF | TGCGCCAGCAGCCAAGAGTCAGGGCCGGAAAAACTGTTTTTT | - | - | TRBJ1-4 | TRBV4-3
CASSLGTSADQETQYF | TGCGCCAGCAGCCTTGGGACTAGCGCGGATCAAGAGACCCAGTACTTC | TRBD2 | - | TRBJ2-5 | TRBV4-1
CASSLYTTVETQYF | TGCGCCAGCAGCTTGTATACTACCGTAGAGACCCAGTACTTC | - | once | TRBJ2-5 | TRBV5-1
CASSDVTGASYEQYF | TGCGCCAGCAGCGACGTGACAGGGGCCTCCTACGAGCAGTACTTC | TRBD1 | - | TRBJ2-7 | TRBV5-1
CASSPTRSSYNEQFF | TGTGCCAGCAGCCCTACTAGGAGCTCCTACAATGAGCAGTTCTTC | - | - | TRBJ2-1 | TRBV3-1/TRBV3-2
CASSSGGRETSYGYTF | TGCGCCAGCAGCTCCGGGGGCAGAGAAACGAGCTATGGCTACACCTTC | - | - | TRBJ1-2 | TRBV5-1
CSASPRLRTTSYEQYF | TGCAGTGCTAGTCCTAGGCTCCGGACAACCTCCTACGAGCAGTACTTC | - | - | TRBJ2-7 | TRBV20-1
CASSFPGTDEAFF | TGTGCCAGCAGCTTCCCCGGGACAGATGAAGCTTTCTTT | TRBD1 | - | TRBJ1-1 | TRBV11-2
CASSHSGTTPGDTQYF | TGTGCCAGCAGCCACTCGGGGACTACCCCCGGAGATACGCAGTATTTT | TRBD2 | - | TRBJ2-3 | TRBV5-6
CAVQQGGLTDTQYF | TGTGCCGTCCAACAGGGAGGCCTCACAGATACGCAGTATTTT | - | - | TRBJ2-3 | TRBV10-3
CASSLLVETQYF | TGTGCCAGCAGCTTACTAGTAGAGACCCAGTACTTC | - | - | TRBJ2-5 | TRBV7-2
CASSLKRDRTTGELFF | TGTGCCAGCTCATTGAAGCGGGACAGGACCACCGGGGAGCTGTTTTTT | - | - | TRBJ2-2 | TRBV18
CASSFSADNTGELFF | TGCGCCAGCAGCTTCTCAGCGGACAACACCGGGGAGCTGTTTTTT | - | - | TRBJ2-2 | TRBV5-1
CASAAGANVLTF | TGTGCCAGTGCGGCTGGGGCCAACGTCCTGACTTTC | - | - | TRBJ2-6 | TRBV28
CASSRQGSGELFF | TGTGCCAGCAGTAGACAGGGGAGCGGGGAGCTGTTTTTT | TRBD1 | - | TRBJ2-2 | TRBV27
CASSQARVNF | TGTGCCAGCAGCCAAGCCCGGGTCAATTTT | - | - | TRBJ1-3 | TRBV3-1/TRBV3-2
CASSFTGSSTDTQYF | TGTGCCAGCAGCTTTACGGGGTCAAGCACAGATACGCAGTATTTT | - | - | TRBJ2-3 | TRBV11-2
CASSPLGGNYGYTF | TGTGCCAGCTCACCCCTAGGGGGCAACTATGGCTACACCTTC | TRBD1 | - | TRBJ1-2 | TRBV18
CASSLGLAGGQLSYNEQFF | TGTGCCAGCAGCTTAGGACTAGCGGGAGGACAACTATCCTACAATGAGCAGTTCTTC | TRBD2 | - | TRBJ2-1 | TRBV11-2
CASSLAGGSRNEKLFF | TGTGCCAGCAGCTTAGCCGGGGGCAGCCGAAATGAAAAACTGTTTTTT | - | few | TRBJ1-4 | TRBV7-9
CASSFARLYEQYF | TGTGCCAGCAGCTTCGCTAGGCTCTACGAGCAGTACTTC | - | once | TRBJ2-7 | TRBV11-2
CASSLAGPGEQYF | TGTGCCAGCAGTCTAGCGGGCCCGGGCGAGCAGTACTTC | TRBD2 | - | TRBJ2-7 | TRBV5-6
CASSPPDRGTTEAFF | TGTGCCAGCAGCCCGCCGGACAGGGGTACGACTGAAGCTTTCTTT | TRBD1 | - | TRBJ1-1 | TRBV9
CASSYAAGSYEQYF | TGTGCCAGCAGTTATGCCGCAGGGTCCTACGAGCAGTACTTC | - | - | TRBJ2-7 | TRBV7-9
CASLNKQGLNTEAFF | TGTGCCAGTCTCAATAAACAGGGGCTGAACACTGAAGCTTTCTTT | TRBD1 | - | TRBJ1-1 | TRBV19
CASNPTRANYGYTF | TGTGCCAGTAACCCGACACGGGCTAACTATGGCTACACCTTC | - | - | TRBJ1-2 | TRBV19
CAISESRGDRRDQETQYF | TGTGCCATCAGTGAGTCAAGGGGGGACAGGCGAGACCAAGAGACCCAGTACTTC | TRBD1 | - | TRBJ2-5 | TRBV10-3
CASNSGTVKETQYF | TGTGCCAGTAACTCCGGGACAGTAAAAGAGACCCAGTACTTC | TRBD1 | once | TRBJ2-5 | TRBV19
CASSRDRVYQPQHF | TGTGCCAGCAGTCGGGACAGGGTCTATCAGCCCCAGCATTTT | TRBD1 | - | TRBJ1-5 | TRBV28
CASSLDGRNTIYF | TGTGCCAGCAGCTTAGACGGAAGAAACACCATATATTTT | - | - | TRBJ1-3 | TRBV7-9
CASSEEALAGGVVYEQYF | TGTGCCAGCAGTGAAGAGGCGCTAGCGGGGGGGGTAGTGTACGAGCAGTACTTC | TRBD2 | - | TRBJ2-7 | TRBV25-1
CASSYYPGSTDTQYF | TGTGCCAGCAGTTACTATCCCGGGAGCACAGATACGCAGTATTTT | - | - | TRBJ2-3 | TRBV6-5
CASSFPPGRAYNEQFF | TGTGCCAGCAGTTTCCCACCCGGGAGAGCCTACAATGAGCAGTTCTTC | - | - | TRBJ2-1 | TRBV28
CASLPDKGEKLFF | TGTGCCAGCCTCCCGGACAAGGGTGAAAAACTGTTTTTT | - | - | TRBJ1-4 | TRBV7-2
CASSLRPGGHEQYF | TGTGCCAGCAGCTTAAGGCCGGGCGGTCACGAGCAGTACTTC | - | once | TRBJ2-7 | TRBV7-9
CASSYSGGTYEQYF | TGTGCCAGCAGTTACTCAGGGGGGACCTACGAGCAGTACTTC | - | - | TRBJ2-7 | TRBV6-5
CSVLAGVYNEQFF | TGCAGCGTACTAGCGGGAGTGTACAATGAGCAGTTCTTC | TRBD2 | - | TRBJ2-1 | TRBV29-1
CAISEDINYGYTF | TGTGCCATCAGTGAGGATATTAACTATGGCTACACCTTC | - | - | TRBJ1-2 | TRBV10-3
CATSPGGGVGLGYYGYTF | TGTGCCACCAGCCCGGGGGGGGGCGTGGGACTTGGGTACTATGGCTACACCTTC | - | - | TRBJ1-2 | TRBV15